The source of this TCR beta chain is a study of siplizumab effects on memory and regulatory T cells. This CDR3 is 14 amino acids long. CDR1 is SGHTA, CDR2 FQGTGA, per germline. Trimming cost V 0 bases and J 6 bases, with 12 bases left between them. Sequencing was performed with immunoSEQ multiplex PCR; in TCRdb, only in-frame clones are kept and a portion is missing. Of some 100,000 clones listed, about 90% are singletons. Study results and caveats: Suppression by proliferating Tregs derived from siplizumab cultures was not verified. Alloreactive sequences tracing back to unstimulated CD4+ memory cells fell significantly with siplizumab. Phenotypic classification as naive or memory proved unattainable for roughly 80-96% of proliferating CD4+ or CD8+ clones. In unstimulated cells, naive T cells appeared more diverse than memory T cells and seemed major alloresponse contributors.

Concerning this clone: The antigen remains undetermined.

Sequencing was carried out using Tregs sorted from blood. This receptor was obtained from a human donor in good health. V usage is TRBV7-3 and J usage is TRBJ2-7, with no clear D. CDR3 sequence reads: CASSLTWSASEQYF. In DNA form, the CDR3 reads TGTGCCAGCAGCTTAACGTGGTCGGCCAGCGAGCAGTACTTC.